The clone carrying this T cell receptor beta chain appeared a few times. The entry originates in a study of blood T cell repertoires in COVID-19. Study-wide context: Samples came from the United States, Italy and Spain, spanning acute and convalescent COVID-19. PBMCs, B-cell-depleted T cells, or T cells provided the cDNA or gDNA that made up the material.

In the authors' workflow: The authors estimated nucleated cell counts from reference gene primer amplification. Clones were read by immunoSEQ multiplex PCR, and TCRdb kept only the in-frame ones, dropping some. V, J and clone size reflect that table, while D and trimming were determined from the DNA. The table includes about 210,000 clones, approximately 78% detected once. The CDR3 totals 14 residues. Germline V gives CDR1 SEHNR, CDR2 FQNEAQ (reference sequence). The V gene end was trimmed by 5 bases and the J gene end by 8 bases; junction bases not matched to a gene: 9. Patients from Seattle were sampled longitudinally, starting during active infection.

The rearrangement joins TRBV7-9 to TRBJ1-3; TRBD1 agrees at 7 bases. The TCR comes from a woman in her sixties or seventies with COVID-19, enrolled during active disease. Specimen: peripheral blood. The CDR3 region is CASSLLQGSDTIYF. CDR3 coding DNA: TGTGCCAGCAGCCTTCTACAGGGGTCGGACACCATATATTTT.